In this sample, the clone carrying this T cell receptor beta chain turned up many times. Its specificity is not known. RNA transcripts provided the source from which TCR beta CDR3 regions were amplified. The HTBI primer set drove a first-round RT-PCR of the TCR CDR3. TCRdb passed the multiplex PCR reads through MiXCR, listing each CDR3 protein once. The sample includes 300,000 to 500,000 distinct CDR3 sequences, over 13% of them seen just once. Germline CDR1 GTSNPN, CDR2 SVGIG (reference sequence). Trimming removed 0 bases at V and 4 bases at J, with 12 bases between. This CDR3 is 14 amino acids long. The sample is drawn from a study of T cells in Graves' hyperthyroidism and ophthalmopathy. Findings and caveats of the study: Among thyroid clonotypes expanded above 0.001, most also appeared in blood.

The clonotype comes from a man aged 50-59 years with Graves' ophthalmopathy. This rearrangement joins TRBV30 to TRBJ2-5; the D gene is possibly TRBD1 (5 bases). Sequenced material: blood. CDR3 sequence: CAWSVQGVGETQYF. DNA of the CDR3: TGTGCCTGGAGTGTACAAGGGGTTGGAGAGACCCAGTACTTC. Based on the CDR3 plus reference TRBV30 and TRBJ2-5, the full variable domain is SQTIHQWPATLVQPVGSPLSLECTVEGTSNPNLYWYRQAAGRGLQLLFYSVGIGQISSEVPQNLSASRPQDRQFILSSKKLLLSDSGFYLCAWSVQGVGETQYFGPGTRLLVL.